This T cell receptor (beta chain) derives from a study of shared clonotypes between healthy human individuals. Study-wide results and limits: Compared with memory subsets, naive subsets generally had larger estimated richness.

Assay runs were performed at deep level. Sequencing was performed with immunoSEQ multiplex PCR; in TCRdb, only in-frame clones are kept and a portion is missing. The data show about 2 million clones, about 95% seen once. Naive CD8 isolation took CD45RO-negative cells positively selected for CCR7 and excluded terminally differentiated effector memory CD45RA+ cells. A word on this clone: Its target is not known.

The receptor comes from a man between 18 and 29 years old in good health. The sample was naive CD8+ T cells sorted from blood.

CDR3 DNA: TGTGCCAGCAGTTTAAGGACCTTTAGCACAGATACGCAGTATTTT. Translating gives CASSLRTFSTDTQYF. The chain carries TRBV28 and TRBJ2-3; no definite D call. The CDR3 extends over 15 amino acids. Germline V gene lookup returns CDR1 MDHEN and CDR2 SYDVKM. V was cut by 2 bases and J by 0 bases, with 9 bases left in between.